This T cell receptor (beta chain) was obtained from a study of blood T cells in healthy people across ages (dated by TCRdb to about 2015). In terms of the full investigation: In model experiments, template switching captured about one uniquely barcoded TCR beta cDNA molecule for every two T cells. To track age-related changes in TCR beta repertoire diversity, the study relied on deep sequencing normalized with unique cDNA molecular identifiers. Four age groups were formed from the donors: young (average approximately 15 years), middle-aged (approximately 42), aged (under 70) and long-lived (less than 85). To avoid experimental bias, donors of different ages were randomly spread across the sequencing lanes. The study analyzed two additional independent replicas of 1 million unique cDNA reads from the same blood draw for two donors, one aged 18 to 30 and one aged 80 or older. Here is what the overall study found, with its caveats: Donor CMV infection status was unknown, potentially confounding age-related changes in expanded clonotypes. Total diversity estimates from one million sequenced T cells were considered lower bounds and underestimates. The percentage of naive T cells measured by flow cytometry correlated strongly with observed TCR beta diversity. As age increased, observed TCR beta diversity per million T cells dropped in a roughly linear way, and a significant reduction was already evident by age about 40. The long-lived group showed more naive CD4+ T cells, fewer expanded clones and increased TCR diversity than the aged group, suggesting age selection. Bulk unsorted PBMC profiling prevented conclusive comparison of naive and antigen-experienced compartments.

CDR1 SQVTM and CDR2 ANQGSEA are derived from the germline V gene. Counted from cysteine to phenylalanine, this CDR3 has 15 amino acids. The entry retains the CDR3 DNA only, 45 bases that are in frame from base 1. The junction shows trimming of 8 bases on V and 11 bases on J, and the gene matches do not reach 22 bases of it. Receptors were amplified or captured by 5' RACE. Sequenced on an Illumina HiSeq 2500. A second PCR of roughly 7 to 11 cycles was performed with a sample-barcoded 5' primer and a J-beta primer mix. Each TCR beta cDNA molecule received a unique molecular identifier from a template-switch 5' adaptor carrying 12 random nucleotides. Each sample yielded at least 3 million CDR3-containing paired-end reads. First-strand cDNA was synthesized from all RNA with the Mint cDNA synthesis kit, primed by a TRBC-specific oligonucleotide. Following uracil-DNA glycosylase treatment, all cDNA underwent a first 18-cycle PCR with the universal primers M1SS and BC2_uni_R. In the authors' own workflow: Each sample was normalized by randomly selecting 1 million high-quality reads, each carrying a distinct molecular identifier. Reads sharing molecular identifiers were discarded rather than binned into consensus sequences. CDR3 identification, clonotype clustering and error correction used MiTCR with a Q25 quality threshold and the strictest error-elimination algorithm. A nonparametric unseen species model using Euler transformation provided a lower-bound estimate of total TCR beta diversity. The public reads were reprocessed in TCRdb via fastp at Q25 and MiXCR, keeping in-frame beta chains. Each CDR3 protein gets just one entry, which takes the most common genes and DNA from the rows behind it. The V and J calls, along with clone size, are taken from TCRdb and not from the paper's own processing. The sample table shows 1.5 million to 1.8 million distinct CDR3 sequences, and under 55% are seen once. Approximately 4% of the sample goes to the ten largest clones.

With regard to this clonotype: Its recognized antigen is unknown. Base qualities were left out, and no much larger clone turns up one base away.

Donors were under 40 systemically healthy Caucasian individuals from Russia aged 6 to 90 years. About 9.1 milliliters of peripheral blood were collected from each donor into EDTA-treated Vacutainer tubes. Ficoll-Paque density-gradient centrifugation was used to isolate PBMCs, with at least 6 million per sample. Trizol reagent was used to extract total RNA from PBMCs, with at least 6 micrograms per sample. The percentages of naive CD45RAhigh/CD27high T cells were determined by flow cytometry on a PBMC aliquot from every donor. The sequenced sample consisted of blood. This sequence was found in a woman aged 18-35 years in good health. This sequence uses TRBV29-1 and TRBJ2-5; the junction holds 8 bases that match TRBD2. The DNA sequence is TGCAGCAGTTCGGGGGGGCTTAATACCTACAATGAGCAGTACTTC. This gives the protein CSSSGGLNTYNEQYF.